This TCR beta chain stems from a study of blood T cell repertoires in COVID-19. Data came from immunoSEQ multiplex PCR; TCRdb stores just in-frame clones and leaves some out. The sample contains some 250,000 clones, about 89% of which appear only once. This clone was counted a single time. The receptor was isolated from a man aged 40-49 years who had recovered from COVID-19. The sequencing sample was made of PBMCs or T cells enriched from blood (not recorded which).

CDR3 bases: TGTGCCAGCAGCGTAGGACAGGGCGACACCGGGGAGCTGTTTTTT. Translation gives CASSVGQGDTGELFF. The chain recombines TRBV9 with TRBJ2-2, with 7 nucleotides matching TRBD1. The V and J ends lost 0 bases and 3 bases, in that order; junction bases with no gene match: 2. Germline lookup yields CDR1 SGDLS and CDR2 YYNGEE. There are 15 residues in the CDR3.